The text below deals with one T cell receptor (beta chain). PCR used 60 Vbeta primers and 13 Jbeta primers. TCRdb's table, derived via immunoSEQ multiplex PCR, lists solely in-frame clones and lacks some. The sample holds some 150,000 clones, 76% seen once. The data derive from a study of cytomegalovirus exposure and HLA in healthy donors. Study summary: For the 300 to 400 genotyped donors, 75% to 90% fell within the Caucasian-associated ancestry cluster.

Losses at the gene ends were 8 bases for V and 13 bases for J; bases not matched to a gene: 15. Germline CDR1 reads SNHLY; CDR2 reads FYNNEI. The CDR3 contains 13 residues. The chain recombines TRBV2 with TRBJ2-5; 8 nucleotides match TRBD1. Material: PBMCs. This receptor was obtained from a female donor in good health and CMV-seronegative. The CDR3 loop reads CASAGGAVFPGYF. DNA of the CDR3: TGTGCCAGCGCAGGGGGCGCGGTCTTTCCGGGGTACTTC.